Each of the 22 T cell receptor beta chains below was sequenced from the same sample in a study of blood T cell repertoires in COVID-19 (TCRdb year 2020). Library construction relied on the immunoSEQ multiplex PCR assay. In its TCRdb copy, this immuneACCESS table keeps in-frame sequences only and misses some clones. Where compared with another copy, unresolved V genes explain less than half of these, and the others have no known cause. The sample table holds about 41,000 clones, of which more than 70% were seen once. The top ten constitute approximately 5% of the sample. Sequencing input: peripheral blood. The receptors come from a human donor in a cohort sampled during active COVID-19.

This clone was counted a single time. The chain combines TRBV7-8 with TRBJ2-5; TRBD2 agrees at 10 bases. Germline V gives CDR1 SGHVS, CDR2 FQNEAQ. V was clipped by 1 base and J by 4 bases; unmatched bases: 0. CDR3 length: 14 residues. The chain's CDR3 is CASSLGTSGETQYF. The CDR3 nucleotides read TGTGCCAGCAGCTTAGGGACTAGCGGAGAGACCCAGTACTTC.

This clone was recorded only once. The chain uses TRBV27 and TRBJ1-6; no clear D. The CDR3 is 14 amino acids. V was pared by 2 bases and J by 4 bases, with 6 bases between. Germline V CDR1 and CDR2: MNHEY, SMNVEV (reference sequence). This CDR3 is CASSLTDYNSPLHF. The CDR3 bases are TGTGCCAGCAGTTTAACAGATTATAATTCACCCCTCCACTTT.

This clone was seen once. The chain couples TRBV10-3 to TRBJ2-7; D is perhaps TRBD1 (6 bases). The germline V gene encodes CDR1 ENHRY and CDR2 SYGVKD. CDR3 size: 11 residues. The V end lost 8 bases, the J end lost 4 bases, and 9 bases lay between the germline ends. The DNA of the CDR3 is TGTGCCATCCGGGACATGTACGAGCAGTACTTC. Residues: CAIRDMYEQYF.

The chain employs TRBV28 and TRBJ1-1; 12 nucleotides align to TRBD1. Trimming cost V 4 bases and J 4 bases; bases outside gene matches: 4. The CDR3 extends over 15 amino acids. Germline V gene sequence: CDR1 MDHEN, CDR2 SYDVKM. The CDR3 here is CASSSGTGGGTEAFF. CDR3 bases: TGTGCCAGCAGTTCCGGGACAGGGGGCGGCACTGAAGCTTTCTTT.

The chain carries TRBV4-2 and TRBJ1-1; no clear D gene. Germline CDR1 LGHNA, CDR2 YNFKEQ. The CDR3 spans 17 residues. V gave up 4 bases and J gave up 1 base, with 19 bases separating them. The CDR3 nucleotides are TGTGCCAGCAGCCCGAGAGGGAACACTGAGGAGAACACTGAAGCTTTCTTT. Translated, it gives CASSPRGNTEENTEAFF.

This chain connects TRBV5-5 to TRBJ2-7; D is ambiguous. Looked up from germline, CDR1 is SGHKS and CDR2 is YYEKEE (reference sequence). The CDR3 totals 11 residues. Trimming cost V 3 bases and J 2 bases, with 3 bases left between them. DNA for the CDR3: TGTGCCAGCAGCTCAGCCTACGAGCAGTACTTC. Amino acid sequence: CASSSAYEQYF.

As DNA, the CDR3 is TGTGCCTGTACGGACTACGCCTACGAGCAGTACTTC. It encodes CACTDYAYEQYF. The chain carries TRBV30 and TRBJ2-7; D might be TRBD2 (6 bases). The germline V gene encodes CDR1 GTSNPN and CDR2 SVGIG (reference sequence). The CDR3 has 12 residues. Trimming removed 6 bases at V and 2 bases at J, with 11 bases between.

J is TRBJ2-2 and V is TRBV15; D unclear. With 3 bases removed from V and 0 bases from J, the gap between germline ends came to 5 bases. The CDR3 has 14 amino acids. In germline, CDR1 is LNHNV, CDR2 YYDKDF (reference sequence). DNA of the CDR3: TGTGCCACCAGCAGTCTAACGAACACCGGGGAGCTGTTTTTT. Its translation: CATSSLTNTGELFF.

This chain connects TRBV28 to TRBJ2-1, with 11 bases aligning to TRBD2. CDR3 length: 17 residues. CDR1 MDHEN and CDR2 SYDVKM come from the germline V gene. V shed 5 bases and J 4 bases; nucleotides not matched to a gene: 10. The CDR3 reads CASSPSTSGIGYNEQFF. The CDR3 bases are TGTGCCAGCAGTCCCTCGACTAGCGGGATCGGATACAATGAGCAGTTCTTC.

The gene calls are TRBV7-9 and TRBJ2-1, with D tentatively TRBD2 (5 bases). Trimming removed 5 bases at V and 5 bases at J, with 16 bases between. The CDR3 has 15 residues. From germline, CDR1 is SEHNR and CDR2 FQNEAQ (reference sequence). The CDR3 DNA follows: TGTGCCAGCAGCCCCCGAGGGCGGGCGAACAATGAGCAGTTCTTC. Its protein product is CASSPRGRANNEQFF.

CDR3: CASSSGDRGYDTEAFF. CDR3 nucleotide sequence: TGCGCCAGCAGCTCGGGGGACAGGGGGTATGACACTGAAGCTTTCTTT. The chain employs TRBV5-1 and TRBJ1-1; 11 bases are a match to TRBD1. The germline gives CDR1 SGHRS, CDR2 YFSETQ. The CDR3 spans 16 residues. Trimming took 3 bases from V and 3 from J; bases not matched to a gene: 7.

The chain is built from TRBV24-1 and TRBJ2-6; 7 nucleotides align to TRBD1. The CDR3 loop spans 15 amino acids. The trim removed 4 bases at V and 6 bases at J, leaving 5 bases unmatched. Germline V CDR1 and CDR2: KGHDR, SFDVKD. Here the CDR3 DNA reads TGTGCCACCAGTGACACCGGACAGGAGGCCAACGTCCTGACTTTC. Its translation: CATSDTGQEANVLTF.

A few counts support this clone. The chain combines TRBV7-9 with TRBJ2-5; D unresolved. V was clipped by 5 bases and J by 5 bases, with 9 bases between them. Looked up from germline, CDR1 is SEHNR and CDR2 is FQNEAQ (reference sequence). This CDR3 is built from 12 residues. The chain's CDR3 is CASSLLAETQYF. As DNA, the CDR3 is TGTGCCAGCAGCCTACTTGCGGAGACCCAGTACTTC.

The chain uses TRBV4-1 and TRBJ2-3, with D perhaps TRBD1 (5 bases). Deletions cut 4 bases from V and 0 bases from J, with 14 bases between. Germline CDR1 and CDR2: MGHRA and YSYEKL. CDR3 length: 16 amino acids. In DNA, the CDR3 is TGCGCCAGCAGCCCCCAATTAGGGGCCAGCACAGATACGCAGTATTTT. Amino acids: CASSPQLGASTDTQYF.

This rearrangement joins TRBV7-8 to TRBJ2-1, with D perhaps TRBD1 (6 bases). CDR3 length equals 18 residues. The V end lost 1 base, the J end lost 4 bases, and 20 bases lay between the germline ends. CDR1 and CDR2 (germline): SGHVS, FQNEAQ. CDR3 amino acids: CASSLGGSHRVLYNEQFF. For the CDR3, the DNA is TGTGCCAGCAGCTTAGGAGGGTCTCACAGGGTTTTATACAATGAGCAGTTCTTC.

V and J are TRBV19 and TRBJ2-7; 7 bases align to TRBD1. The trim removed 5 bases at V and 0 bases at J, leaving 4 bases unmatched. Germline lookup yields CDR1 LNHDA and CDR2 SQIVND (reference sequence). This CDR3 has 14 amino acids. The CDR3 DNA reads TGTGCCAGTAGTGGGACAGTAAGCTCCTACGAGCAGTACTTC. Translation gives CASSGTVSSYEQYF.

The rearrangement joins TRBV18 to TRBJ2-3; no reliable D call. V dropped 2 bases and J dropped 6 bases, with 9 bases sitting between them. The germline gives CDR1 KGHSH, CDR2 LQKENI. The CDR3 contains 13 residues. Here the CDR3 reads CASSPSKQDTQYF. CDR3 nucleotides: TGTGCCAGCTCACCATCAAAACAGGATACGCAGTATTTT.

This clone has a handful of counts. This chain joins TRBV24-1 and TRBJ2-2; TRBD1 aligns across 12 bases. The CDR3 is 16 residues long. Trimming cost V 4 bases and J 4 bases; bases outside gene matches: 3. Germline V gives CDR1 KGHDR, CDR2 SFDVKD. The CDR3 region has the DNA TGTGCCACCAGTGACCGGGGACAGGGGGCCACCGGGGAGCTGTTTTTT. Its protein is CATSDRGQGATGELFF.

The V call is TRBV11-2, the J call TRBJ2-3; no reliable D call. V lost 3 bases and J 2 bases, leaving 18 bases between the germline ends. The CDR3 is 17 amino acids. Germline CDR1 and CDR2: SGHAT and FQNNGV. CDR3 loop: CASSLSFESPNTDTQYF. The CDR3 DNA reads TGTGCCAGCAGCTTGTCGTTCGAAAGCCCTAACACAGATACGCAGTATTTT.

Turning to this clone: Other nucleotide sequences from this sample produce the same CDR3. The chain uses TRBV5-4 and TRBJ1-1; TRBD1 might be the D (6 bases). V was pared by 4 bases and J by 2 bases, with 9 bases between. The length of the CDR3 is 13 residues. Per the germline V gene, CDR1 is SGHNT and CDR2 is YYREEE (reference sequence). The DNA of the CDR3 is TGTGCCAGCAGCCTGGACAGAAACACTGAAGCTTTCTTT. Amino acid sequence: CASSLDRNTEAFF.

This rearrangement joins TRBV7-6 to TRBJ2-7, with 7 bases identical to TRBD2. Per the germline V gene, CDR1 is SGHVS and CDR2 is FNYEAQ. There are 13 residues in the CDR3. The V and J ends lost 5 bases and 5 bases, in that order; junction bases with no gene match: 6. CDR3 residues: CASSARREDEQYF. CDR3 DNA sequence: TGTGCCAGCAGCGCCAGACGGGAGGACGAGCAGTACTTC. Looking up the rest from reference TRBV7-6 and TRBJ2-7 gives the full variable domain: GAGVSQSPRYKVTKRGQDVALRCDPISGHVSLYWYRQALGQGPEFLTYFNYEAQQDKSGLPNDRFSAERPEGSISTLTIQRTEQRDSAMYRCASSARREDEQYFGPGTRLTVT.

This clone was observed a single time. The DNA of the CDR3 is TGCAGCGTTGAGACAAGATTCTATGGCTACACCTTC. Amino acids: CSVETRFYGYTF. The chain combines TRBV29-1 with TRBJ1-2; no firm D call. CDR3 length: 12 amino acids. CDR1 SQVTM and CDR2 ANQGSEA come from the germline V gene. Trimming shortened V by 3 bases and J by 4 bases, and 9 bases separated the two germline ends.